This T cell receptor (beta chain) was found in a study of technical replicates of blood from a handful of donors. Trimming removed 5 bases at V and 10 bases at J, with 15 bases between. CDR1 and CDR2 (germline): MNHNS, SASEGT. The CDR3 consists of 13 residues. Generated by immunoSEQ multiplex PCR, the TCRdb table keeps only in-frame clones and is missing some. The repertoire holds roughly 72,000 clones, with 85% to 95% as singletons. The J gene is TRBJ2-4, the V gene TRBV6-1; D might be TRBD1 (5 bases). The sequencing input was T cells isolated from PBMCs. The sequence was collected from a human donor in good health. CDR3 nucleotide sequence: TGTGCCAGCAGTTCGTATCTGCCAGGGATTCAGTACTTC. It is translated as CASSSYLPGIQYF.